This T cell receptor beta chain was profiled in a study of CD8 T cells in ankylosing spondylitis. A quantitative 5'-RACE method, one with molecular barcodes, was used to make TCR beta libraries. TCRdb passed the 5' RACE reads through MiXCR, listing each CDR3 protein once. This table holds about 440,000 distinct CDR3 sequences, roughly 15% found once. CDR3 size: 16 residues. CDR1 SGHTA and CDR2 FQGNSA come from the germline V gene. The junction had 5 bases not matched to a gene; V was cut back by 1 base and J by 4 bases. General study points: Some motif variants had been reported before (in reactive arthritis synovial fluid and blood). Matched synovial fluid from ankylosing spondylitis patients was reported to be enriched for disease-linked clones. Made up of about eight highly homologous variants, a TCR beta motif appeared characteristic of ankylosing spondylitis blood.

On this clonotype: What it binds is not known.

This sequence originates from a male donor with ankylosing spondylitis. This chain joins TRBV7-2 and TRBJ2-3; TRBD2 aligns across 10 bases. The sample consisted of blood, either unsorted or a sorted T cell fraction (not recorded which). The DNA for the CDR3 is TGTGCCAGCAGCTTAGTCAGCGGGAGGGCCGCAGATACGCAGTATTTT. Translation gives CASSLVSGRAADTQYF.